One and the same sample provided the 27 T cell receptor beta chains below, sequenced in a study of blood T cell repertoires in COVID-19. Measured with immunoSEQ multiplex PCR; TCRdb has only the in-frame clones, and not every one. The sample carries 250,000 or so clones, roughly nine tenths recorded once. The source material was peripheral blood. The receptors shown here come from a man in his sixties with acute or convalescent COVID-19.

For the CDR3, the DNA is TGCGCCAGCAGCTTGGAACAGGGCTCCTACGAGCAGTACTTC. The encoded protein is CASSLEQGSYEQYF. The rearrangement uses TRBV5-1 and TRBJ2-7, with D tentatively TRBD1 (6 bases). V was shortened by 0 bases and J by 0 bases, with 7 bases between the two germline ends. The CDR3 runs 14 residues. Germline lookup yields CDR1 SGHRS and CDR2 YFSETQ.

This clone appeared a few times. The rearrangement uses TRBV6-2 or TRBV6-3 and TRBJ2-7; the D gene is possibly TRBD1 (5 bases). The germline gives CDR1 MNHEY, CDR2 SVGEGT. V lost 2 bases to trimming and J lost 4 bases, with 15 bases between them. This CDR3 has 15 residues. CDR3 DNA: TGTGCCAGCAGTTACCCCCAGGCAGGGAAGTACGAGCAGTACTTC. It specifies CASSYPQAGKYEQYF.

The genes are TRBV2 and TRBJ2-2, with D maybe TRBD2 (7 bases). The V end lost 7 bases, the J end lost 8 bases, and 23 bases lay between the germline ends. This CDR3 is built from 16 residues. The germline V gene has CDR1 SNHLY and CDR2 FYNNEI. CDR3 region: CASTFGGALPVGELFF. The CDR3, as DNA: TGTGCCAGCACTTTTGGGGGGGCCCTCCCCGTGGGGGAGCTGTTTTTT.

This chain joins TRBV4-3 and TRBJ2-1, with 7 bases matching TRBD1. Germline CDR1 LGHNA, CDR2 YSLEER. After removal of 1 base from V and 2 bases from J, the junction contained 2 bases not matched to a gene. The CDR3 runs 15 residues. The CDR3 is CASSQGQGAYNEQFF. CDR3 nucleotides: TGCGCCAGCAGCCAAGGGCAGGGGGCCTACAATGAGCAGTTCTTC.

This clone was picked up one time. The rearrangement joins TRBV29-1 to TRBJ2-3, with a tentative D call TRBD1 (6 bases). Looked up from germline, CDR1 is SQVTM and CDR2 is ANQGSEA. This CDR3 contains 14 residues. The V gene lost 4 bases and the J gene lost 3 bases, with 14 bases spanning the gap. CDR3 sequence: CSVATGIMTDTQYF. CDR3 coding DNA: TGCAGCGTTGCTACAGGGATAATGACAGATACGCAGTATTTT.

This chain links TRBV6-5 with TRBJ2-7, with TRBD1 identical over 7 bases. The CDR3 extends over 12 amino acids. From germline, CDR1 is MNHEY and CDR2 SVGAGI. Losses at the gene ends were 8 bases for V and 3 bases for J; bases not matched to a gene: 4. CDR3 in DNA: TGTGCCAGCGGGGACAGAAACTACGAGCAGTACTTC. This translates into CASGDRNYEQYF.

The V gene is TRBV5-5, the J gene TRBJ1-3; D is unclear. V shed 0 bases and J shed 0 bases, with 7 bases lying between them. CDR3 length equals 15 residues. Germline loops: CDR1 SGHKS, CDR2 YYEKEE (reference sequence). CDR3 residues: CASSLAGSSGNTIYF. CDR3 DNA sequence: TGTGCCAGCAGCTTGGCGGGGAGCTCTGGAAACACCATATATTTT.

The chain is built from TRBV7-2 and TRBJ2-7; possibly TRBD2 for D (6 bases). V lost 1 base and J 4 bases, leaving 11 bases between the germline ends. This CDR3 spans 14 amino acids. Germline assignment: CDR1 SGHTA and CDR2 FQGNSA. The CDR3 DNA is TGTGCCAGCAGCTTAGGTAGCGGCCGGTACGAGCAGTACTTC. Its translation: CASSLGSGRYEQYF. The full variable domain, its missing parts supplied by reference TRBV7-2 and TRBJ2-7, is GAGVSQSPSNKVTEKGKDVELRCDPISGHTALYWYRQSLGQGLEFLIYFQGNSAPDKSGLPSDRFSAERTGGSVSTLTIQRTQQEDSAVYLCASSLGSGRYEQYFGPGTRLTVT.

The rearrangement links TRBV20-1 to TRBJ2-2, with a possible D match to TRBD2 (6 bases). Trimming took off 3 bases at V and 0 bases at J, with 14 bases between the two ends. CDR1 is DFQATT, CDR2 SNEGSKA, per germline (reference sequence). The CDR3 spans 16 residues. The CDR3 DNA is TGCAGTGCTAGTCCAAGGGACTCTTCGAACACCGGGGAGCTGTTTTTT. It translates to CSASPRDSSNTGELFF.

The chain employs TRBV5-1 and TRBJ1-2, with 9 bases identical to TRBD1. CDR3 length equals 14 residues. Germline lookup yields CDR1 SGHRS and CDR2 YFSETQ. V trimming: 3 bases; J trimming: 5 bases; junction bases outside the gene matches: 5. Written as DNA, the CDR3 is TGCGCCAGCAGCTCGGGACAGGGAGGATATGGCTACACCTTC. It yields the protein CASSSGQGGYGYTF.

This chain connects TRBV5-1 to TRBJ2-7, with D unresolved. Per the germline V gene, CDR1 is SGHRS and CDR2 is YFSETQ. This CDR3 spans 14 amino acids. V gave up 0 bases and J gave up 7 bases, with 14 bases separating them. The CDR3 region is CASSLERFGLEQYF. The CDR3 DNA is TGCGCCAGCAGCTTGGAACGGTTCGGTTTGGAGCAGTACTTC. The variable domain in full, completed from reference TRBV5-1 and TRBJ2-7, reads KAGVTQTPRYLIKTRGQQVTLSCSPISGHRSVSWYQQTPGQGLQFLFEYFSETQRNKGNFPGRFSGRQFSNSRSEMNVSTLELGDSALYLCASSLERFGLEQYFGPGTRLTVT.

DNA of the CDR3: TGTGCCAGTACGGGACAGATTATGAACACTGAAGCTTTCTTT. The encoded protein is CASTGQIMNTEAFF. The genes are TRBV6-5 and TRBJ1-1; TRBD1 matches at 7 bases. The germline V gene encodes CDR1 MNHEY and CDR2 SVGAGI. V shed 9 bases, J shed 0 bases, and the junction held 7 bases outside the gene matches. CDR3 length: 14 amino acids.

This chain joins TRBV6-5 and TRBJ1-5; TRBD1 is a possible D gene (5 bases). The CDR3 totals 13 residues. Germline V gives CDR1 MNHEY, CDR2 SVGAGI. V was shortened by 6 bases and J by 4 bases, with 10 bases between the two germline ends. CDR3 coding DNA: TGTGCCAGCAGCAGCGACAGAAATCAGCCCCAGCATTTT. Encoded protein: CASSSDRNQPQHF.

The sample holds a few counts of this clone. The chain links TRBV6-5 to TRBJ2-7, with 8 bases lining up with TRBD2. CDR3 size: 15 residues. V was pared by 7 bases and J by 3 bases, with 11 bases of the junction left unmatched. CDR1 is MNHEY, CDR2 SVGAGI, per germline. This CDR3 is CASKVGGLGNYEQYF. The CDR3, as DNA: TGTGCCAGCAAGGTGGGGGGACTAGGAAACTACGAGCAGTACTTC.

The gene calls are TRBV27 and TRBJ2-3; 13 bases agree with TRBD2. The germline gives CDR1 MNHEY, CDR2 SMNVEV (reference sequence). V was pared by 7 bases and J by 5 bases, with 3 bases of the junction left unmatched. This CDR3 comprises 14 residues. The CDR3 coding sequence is TGTGCCAGCAATCGACTAGCGGGAGGAGATACGCAGTATTTT. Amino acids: CASNRLAGGDTQYF.

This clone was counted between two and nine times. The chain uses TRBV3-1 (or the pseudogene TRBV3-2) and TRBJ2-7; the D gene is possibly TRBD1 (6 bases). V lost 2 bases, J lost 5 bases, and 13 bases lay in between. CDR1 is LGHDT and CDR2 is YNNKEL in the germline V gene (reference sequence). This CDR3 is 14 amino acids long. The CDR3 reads CASSQSSDRNEQYF. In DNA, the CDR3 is TGTGCCAGCAGCCAAAGTTCCGACAGGAACGAGCAGTACTTC.

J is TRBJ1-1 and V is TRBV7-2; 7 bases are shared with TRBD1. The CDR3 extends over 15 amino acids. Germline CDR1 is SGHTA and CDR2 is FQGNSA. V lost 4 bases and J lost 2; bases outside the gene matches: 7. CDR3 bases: TGTGCCAGCAGCTCACAGACAGGGAGAAACACTGAAGCTTTCTTT. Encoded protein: CASSSQTGRNTEAFF.

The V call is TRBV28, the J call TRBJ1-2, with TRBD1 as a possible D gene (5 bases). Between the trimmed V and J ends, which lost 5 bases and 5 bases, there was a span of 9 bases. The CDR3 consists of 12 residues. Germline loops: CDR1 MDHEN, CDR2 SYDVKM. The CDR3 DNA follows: TGTGCCAGCAGTCAGGGAGGGTATGGCTACACCTTC. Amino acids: CASSQGGYGYTF.

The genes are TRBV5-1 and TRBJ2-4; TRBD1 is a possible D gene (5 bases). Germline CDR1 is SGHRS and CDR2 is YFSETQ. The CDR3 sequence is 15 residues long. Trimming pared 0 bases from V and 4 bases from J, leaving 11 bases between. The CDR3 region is CASSLGKTEKNIQYF. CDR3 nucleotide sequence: TGCGCCAGCAGCTTGGGGAAGACAGAAAAAAACATTCAGTACTTC.

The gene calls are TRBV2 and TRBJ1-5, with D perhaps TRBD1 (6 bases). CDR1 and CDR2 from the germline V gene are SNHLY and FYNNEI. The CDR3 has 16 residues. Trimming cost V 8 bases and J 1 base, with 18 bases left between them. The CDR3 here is CASDGRGVRSNQPQHF. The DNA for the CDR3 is TGTGCCAGCGATGGGAGGGGGGTAAGGAGCAATCAGCCCCAGCATTTT.

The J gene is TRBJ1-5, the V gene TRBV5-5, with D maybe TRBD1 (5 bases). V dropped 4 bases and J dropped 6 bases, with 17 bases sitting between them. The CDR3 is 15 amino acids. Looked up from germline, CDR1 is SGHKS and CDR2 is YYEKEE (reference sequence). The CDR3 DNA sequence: TGTGCCAGCAGCCGTGTTGTGGGGGAGGGTCAGCCCCAGCATTTT. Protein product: CASSRVVGEGQPQHF.

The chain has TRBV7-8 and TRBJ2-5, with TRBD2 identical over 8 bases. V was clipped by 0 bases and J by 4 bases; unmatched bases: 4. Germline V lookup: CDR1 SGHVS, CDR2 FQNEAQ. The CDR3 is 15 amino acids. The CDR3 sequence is CASSLAVLAAETQYF. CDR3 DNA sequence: TGTGCCAGCAGCTTAGCAGTACTAGCGGCAGAGACCCAGTACTTC.

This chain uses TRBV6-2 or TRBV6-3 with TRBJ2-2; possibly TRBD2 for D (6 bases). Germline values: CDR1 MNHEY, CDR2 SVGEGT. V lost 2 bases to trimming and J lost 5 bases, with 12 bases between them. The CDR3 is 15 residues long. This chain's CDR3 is CASSYVRRGTGELFF. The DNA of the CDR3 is TGTGCCAGCAGTTACGTTCGTCGGGGGACCGGGGAGCTGTTTTTT.

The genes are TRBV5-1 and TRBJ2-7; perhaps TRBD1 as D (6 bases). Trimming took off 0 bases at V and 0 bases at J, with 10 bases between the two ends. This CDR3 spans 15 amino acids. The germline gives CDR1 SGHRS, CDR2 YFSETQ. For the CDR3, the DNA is TGCGCCAGCAGCTTGGACACAGGGCGCTCCTACGAGCAGTACTTC. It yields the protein CASSLDTGRSYEQYF. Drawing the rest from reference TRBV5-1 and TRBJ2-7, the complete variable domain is KAGVTQTPRYLIKTRGQQVTLSCSPISGHRSVSWYQQTPGQGLQFLFEYFSETQRNKGNFPGRFSGRQFSNSRSEMNVSTLELGDSALYLCASSLDTGRSYEQYFGPGTRLTVT.

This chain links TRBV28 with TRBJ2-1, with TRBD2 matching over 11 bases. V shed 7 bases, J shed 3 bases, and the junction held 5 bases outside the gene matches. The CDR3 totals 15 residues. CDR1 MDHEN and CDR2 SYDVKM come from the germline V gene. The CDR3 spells CASTLTSGIYNEQFF. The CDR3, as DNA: TGTGCCAGCACCTTGACTAGCGGGATCTACAATGAGCAGTTCTTC.

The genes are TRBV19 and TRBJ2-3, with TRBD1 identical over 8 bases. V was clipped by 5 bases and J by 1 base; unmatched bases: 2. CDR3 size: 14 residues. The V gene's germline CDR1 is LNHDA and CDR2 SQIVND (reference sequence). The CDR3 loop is CASSPQGGTDTQYF. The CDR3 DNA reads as TGTGCCAGTAGTCCACAGGGGGGCACAGATACGCAGTATTTT.

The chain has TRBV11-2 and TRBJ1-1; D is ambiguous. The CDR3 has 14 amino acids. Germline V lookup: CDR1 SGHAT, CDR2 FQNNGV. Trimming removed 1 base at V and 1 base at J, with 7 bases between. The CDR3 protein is CASSLAPSNTEAFF. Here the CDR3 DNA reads TGTGCCAGCAGCTTAGCTCCTTCGAACACTGAAGCTTTCTTT.